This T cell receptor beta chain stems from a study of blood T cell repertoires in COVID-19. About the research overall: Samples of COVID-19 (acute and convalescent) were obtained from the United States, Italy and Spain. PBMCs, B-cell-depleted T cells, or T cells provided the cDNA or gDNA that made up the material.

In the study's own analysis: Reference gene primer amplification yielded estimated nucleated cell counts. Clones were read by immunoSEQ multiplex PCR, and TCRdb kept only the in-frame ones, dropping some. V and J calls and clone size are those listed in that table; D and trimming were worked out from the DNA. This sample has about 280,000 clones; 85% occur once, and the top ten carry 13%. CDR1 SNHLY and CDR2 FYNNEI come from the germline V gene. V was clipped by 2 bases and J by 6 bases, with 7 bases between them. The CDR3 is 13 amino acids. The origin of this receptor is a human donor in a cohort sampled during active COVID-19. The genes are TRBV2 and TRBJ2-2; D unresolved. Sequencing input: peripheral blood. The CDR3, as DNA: TGTGCCAGCAGTGAAATCAGTCCCGGGGAGCTGTTTTTT. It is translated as CASSEISPGELFF.